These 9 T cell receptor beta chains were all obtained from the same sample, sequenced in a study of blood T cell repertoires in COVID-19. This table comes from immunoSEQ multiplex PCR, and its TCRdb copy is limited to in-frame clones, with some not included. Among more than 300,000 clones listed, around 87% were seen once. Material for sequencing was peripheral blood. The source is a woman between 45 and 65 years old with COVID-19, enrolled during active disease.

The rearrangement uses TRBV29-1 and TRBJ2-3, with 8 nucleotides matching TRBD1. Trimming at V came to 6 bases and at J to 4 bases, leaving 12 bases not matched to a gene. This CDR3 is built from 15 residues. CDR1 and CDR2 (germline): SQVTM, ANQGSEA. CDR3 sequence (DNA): TGCAGCGTGGGCCCTGACAGGGGAAGAGCAGATACGCAGTATTTT. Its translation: CSVGPDRGRADTQYF.

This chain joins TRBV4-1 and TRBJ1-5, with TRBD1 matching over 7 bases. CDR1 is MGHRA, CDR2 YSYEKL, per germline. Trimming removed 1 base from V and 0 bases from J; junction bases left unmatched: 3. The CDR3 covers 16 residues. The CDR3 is CASSQGQGYSNQPQHF. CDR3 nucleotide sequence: TGCGCCAGCAGCCAAGGACAGGGTTATAGCAATCAGCCCCAGCATTTT.

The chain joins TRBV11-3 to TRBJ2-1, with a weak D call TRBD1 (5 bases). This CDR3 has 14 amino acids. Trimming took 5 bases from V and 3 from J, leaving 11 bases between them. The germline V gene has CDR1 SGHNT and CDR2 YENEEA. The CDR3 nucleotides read TGTGCCAGCAGCCTCCCGACAGTCTACAATGAGCAGTTCTTC. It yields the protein CASSLPTVYNEQFF.

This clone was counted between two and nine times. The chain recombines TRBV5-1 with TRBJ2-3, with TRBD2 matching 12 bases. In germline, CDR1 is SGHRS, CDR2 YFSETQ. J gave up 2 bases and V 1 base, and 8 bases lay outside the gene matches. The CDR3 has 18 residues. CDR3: CASSLLPSGRVDTDTQYF. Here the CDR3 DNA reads TGCGCCAGCAGCTTGTTGCCTAGCGGGAGGGTAGACACAGATACGCAGTATTTT.

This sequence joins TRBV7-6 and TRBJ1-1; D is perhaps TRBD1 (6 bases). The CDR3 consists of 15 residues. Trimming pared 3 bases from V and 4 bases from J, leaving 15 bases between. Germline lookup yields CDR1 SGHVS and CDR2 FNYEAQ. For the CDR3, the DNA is TGTGCCAGCAGCTTCAGGGGAGGGGGGGCCACTGAAGCTTTCTTT. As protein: CASSFRGGGATEAFF.

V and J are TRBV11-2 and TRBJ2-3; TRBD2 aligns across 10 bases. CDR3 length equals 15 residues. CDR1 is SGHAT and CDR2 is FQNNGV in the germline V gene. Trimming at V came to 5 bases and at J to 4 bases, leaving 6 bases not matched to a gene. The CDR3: CASSRAGGPSDTQYF. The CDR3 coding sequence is TGTGCCAGCAGCCGAGCGGGAGGGCCCTCAGATACGCAGTATTTT.

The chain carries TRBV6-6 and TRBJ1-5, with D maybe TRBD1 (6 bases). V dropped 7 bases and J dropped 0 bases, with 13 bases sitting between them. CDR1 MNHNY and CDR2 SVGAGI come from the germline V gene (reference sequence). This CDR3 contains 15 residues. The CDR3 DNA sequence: TGTGCCAGCAACGATCAGGGGCATAGCAATCAGCCCCAGCATTTT. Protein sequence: CASNDQGHSNQPQHF.

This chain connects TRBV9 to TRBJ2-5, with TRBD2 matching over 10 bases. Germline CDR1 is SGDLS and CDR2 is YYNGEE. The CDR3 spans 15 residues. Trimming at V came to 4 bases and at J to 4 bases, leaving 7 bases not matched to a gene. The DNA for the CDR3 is TGTGCCAGCAGCCCGCAGAGACTAGCGGGAGAGACCCAGTACTTC. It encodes CASSPQRLAGETQYF.

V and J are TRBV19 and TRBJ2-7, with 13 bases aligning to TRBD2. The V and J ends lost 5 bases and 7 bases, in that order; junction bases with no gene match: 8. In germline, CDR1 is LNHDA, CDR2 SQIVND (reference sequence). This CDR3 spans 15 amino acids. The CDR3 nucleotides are TGTGCCAGTAGTTCAGGACTAGCGGGAGACTGGGAGCAGTACTTC. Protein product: CASSSGLAGDWEQYF.